The entry below gives a single T cell receptor (beta chain) sequence along with its context. What it recognizes is unknown. The germline V gene has CDR1 SGHVS and CDR2 FQNEAQ. Trimming at V came to 1 base and at J to 1 base, leaving 9 bases not matched to a gene. This CDR3 contains 18 residues. The sample comes from a study of CD4 T cells in relation to SARS-CoV-2 and coronaviruses. Study context: Shared crossreactive spike epitopes were mapped to their HLA restriction.

Study-wide results and limits: Memory recall responses, not primary responses primed in culture, are what the assay detects. In roughly 60% of donors, memory CD4+ clonotypes crossrecognized SARS-CoV-2 and at least one common cold coronavirus spike.

The table came from immunoSEQ multiplex PCR; TCRdb's copy has only in-frame clones and leaves some out. The profile covers tens of thousands of clones, with 70% to 90% appearing a single time and 9.2% taken by the ten largest. The chain has TRBV7-8 and TRBJ2-7, with TRBD2 identical over 11 bases. Material for sequencing was memory CD4+ T cells from PBMCs. The receptor's source is an adult with COVID-19. The CDR3 nucleotides are TGTGCCAGCAGCTTAGTGAGGCTAGCGGGGGGCAAGTCCTACGAGCAGTACTTC. It encodes CASSLVRLAGGKSYEQYF. The whole variable domain, filled in from reference TRBV7-8 and TRBJ2-7, reads GAGVSQSPRYKVAKRGQDVALRCDPISGHVSLFWYQQALGQGPEFLTYFQNEAQLDKSGLPSDRFFAERPEGSVSTLKIQRTQQEDSAVYLCASSLVRLAGGKSYEQYFGPGTRLTVT.